Listed below are T cell receptor beta chains from one sample, sequenced in a study of T cells after yellow fever vaccination. TCRdb reprocessed the 5' RACE reads with MiXCR, giving one entry per CDR3 protein. Of around 53,000 distinct CDR3 sequences in the sample, approximately 7% were seen once. The specimen comprised CD8+ T cells not binding an NS4B(214-222) dextramer, sorted from PBMCs, sampled 35 to 50 days after the first yellow fever vaccination. The receptors stem from a man in his late teens or twenties who received the YFV17D yellow fever vaccine. CDR3s include the opening cysteine and the closing phenylalanine or tryptophan. The order of the fields is J gene, D gene, clone size, V gene, CDR3 protein, CDR3 DNA. The D gene is left open where the match is weak. A clone size is listed for some rows: how often the clone was seen (once, few, many), or a class if it is expanded.

TRBJ2-7 | - | many | TRBV9 | CASSPTGFHEQYF | TGTGCCAGCAGTCCAACAGGGTTTCACGAGCAGTACTTC
TRBJ1-5 | TRBD1 | - | TRBV6-2/TRBV6-3 | CASVNGTGNQPQHF | TGTGCCAGCGTTAACGGGACAGGCAATCAGCCCCAGCATTTT
TRBJ1-2 | TRBD1 | - | TRBV14 | CASSHAGGNGYTF | TGTGCCAGCAGCCATGCAGGGGGCAATGGCTACACCTTC
TRBJ2-3 | TRBD2 | - | TRBV4-1 | CASSQDLAGGIADTQYF | TGCGCCAGCAGCCAAGATTTGGCGGGGGGGATCGCAGATACGCAGTATTTT
TRBJ2-3 | - | - | TRBV7-6 | CASSSPPRGLPDTQYF | TGTGCCAGCAGCTCCCCGCCTCGAGGATTGCCAGATACGCAGTATTTT
TRBJ2-2 | TRBD1 | - | TRBV7-7 | CASSTGTGLHGELFF | TGTGCTAGCAGCACGGGGACAGGGCTTCACGGGGAGCTGTTTTTT
TRBJ1-5 | - | few | TRBV3-1 | CASSRTPSGHQPQHF | TGTGCCAGCAGCCGAACGCCCTCAGGGCATCAGCCCCAGCATTTT
TRBJ2-1 | TRBD2 | many | TRBV18 | CASSPPAGGPYNEQFF | TGTGCCAGCTCACCGCCAGCGGGGGGCCCCTACAATGAGCAGTTCTTC
TRBJ1-6 | - | many | TRBV6-6 | CASSYGGSSPLHF | TGTGCCAGCAGTTATGGGGGGAGTTCACCCCTCCACTTT
TRBJ2-2 | - | - | TRBV7-6 | CASSLGGAGELFF | TGTGCCAGCAGCTTAGGGGGTGCCGGGGAGCTGTTTTTT
TRBJ2-1 | - | many | TRBV7-9 | CASSPGAGYNEQFF | TGTGCCAGCAGCCCGGGGGCCGGCTACAATGAGCAGTTCTTC
TRBJ2-2 | - | - | TRBV6-1 | CASRPGVAGELFF | TGTGCCAGCAGGCCAGGGGTGGCCGGGGAGCTGTTTTTT
TRBJ2-5 | TRBD2 | many | TRBV27 | CASSLGGTETQYF | TGTGCCAGCAGTTTGGGGGGGACGGAGACCCAGTACTTC
TRBJ2-7 | TRBD1 | many | TRBV29-1 | CSVVGTGGFEQYF | TGCAGCGTCGTGGGGACAGGGGGCTTCGAGCAGTACTTC
TRBJ2-2 | - | few | TRBV5-1 | CASSEDPNTGELFF | TGCGCCAGCAGCGAGGACCCAAACACCGGGGAGCTGTTTTTT
TRBJ2-7 | - | - | TRBV12-5 | CASGLVTVGLRYEQYF | TGTGCTAGTGGTTTGGTAACCGTCGGGCTTCGCTACGAGCAGTACTTC
TRBJ1-2 | - | - | TRBV3-1 | CASSQLVRGPDGYTF | TGTGCCAGCAGCCAATTGGTCCGGGGGCCCGATGGCTACACCTTC
TRBJ1-5 | - | - | TRBV12-3/TRBV12-4 | CASSSGGYQPQHF | TGTGCCAGCAGTTCCGGGGGCTATCAGCCCCAGCATTTT
TRBJ2-7 | - | - | TRBV6-2/TRBV6-3 | CASSPGLGPYEQYF | TGTGCCAGCAGCCCGGGACTTGGCCCCTACGAGCAGTACTTC
TRBJ2-3 | - | - | TRBV18 | CASSPTGSSTDTQYF | TGTGCCAGCTCGCCGACAGGATCTAGCACAGATACGCAGTATTTT
TRBJ1-1 | TRBD1 | many | TRBV4-1 | CASSQGTPRQGFEAFF | TGCGCCAGCAGCCAAGGCACGCCCCGACAGGGGTTTGAAGCTTTCTTT
TRBJ2-1 | - | many | TRBV6-1 | CASSTYSYNEQFF | TGTGCCAGCAGTACATACTCCTACAATGAGCAGTTCTTC
TRBJ2-1 | - | - | TRBV25-1 | CASSEVFRGYNEQFF | TGTGCCAGCAGTGAAGTTTTCCGGGGCTACAATGAGCAGTTCTTC
TRBJ2-2 | TRBD2 | many | TRBV11-2 | CASSLLAANTGELFF | TGTGCCAGCAGCTTACTAGCGGCGAACACCGGGGAGCTGTTTTTT
TRBJ1-1 | - | many | TRBV27 | CASGQGFGTEAFF | TGTGCCAGCGGTCAGGGTTTTGGCACTGAAGCTTTCTTT
TRBJ2-3 | TRBD2 | - | TRBV4-2 | CASSQEMPGLERSDTQYF | TGTGCCAGCAGCCAAGAAATGCCGGGACTAGAACGCTCAGATACGCAGTATTTT
TRBJ1-4 | - | few | TRBV27 | CASSLSESGEKLFF | TGTGCCAGCAGCCTGTCGGAATCGGGTGAAAAACTGTTTTTT
TRBJ1-4 | - | - | TRBV7-9 | CASSLEGATNEKLFF | TGTGCCAGCAGCTTAGAGGGGGCAACTAATGAAAAACTGTTTTTT
TRBJ1-5 | TRBD1 | few | TRBV4-2 | CASSQEGTEYSNQPQHF | TGTGCCAGCAGTCAAGAGGGGACAGAATATAGCAATCAGCCCCAGCATTTT
TRBJ2-1 | TRBD2 | - | TRBV7-9 | CASSVGGGPRDEQFF | TGTGCCAGCAGCGTCGGGGGGGGCCCTAGGGATGAGCAGTTCTTC
TRBJ2-5 | - | many | TRBV20-1 | CSARDSASRDWETQYF | TGCAGTGCTAGAGATTCTGCTTCGCGCGATTGGGAGACCCAGTACTTC
TRBJ1-5 | TRBD1 | - | TRBV12-3/TRBV12-4 | CASSSTGVGPNQPQHF | TGTGCCAGCAGTTCCACAGGGGTGGGGCCCAATCAGCCCCAGCATTTT
TRBJ1-5 | - | - | TRBV5-5 | CASSLTWTSNQPQHF | TGTGCCAGCAGCTTGACGTGGACTAGCAATCAGCCCCAGCATTTT
TRBJ1-4 | - | many | TRBV6-5 | CASSYSDGYYEKLFF | TGTGCCAGCAGTTACTCAGATGGATATTATGAAAAACTGTTTTTT
TRBJ2-7 | - | many | TRBV12-3/TRBV12-4 | CASTSPFGSTYEQYF | TGTGCCAGCACCTCCCCGTTTGGCTCTACCTACGAGCAGTACTTC
TRBJ2-1 | TRBD1 | many | TRBV9 | CASSVNVIQGAKGGNEQFF | TGTGCCAGCAGCGTAAATGTGATACAGGGGGCAAAAGGGGGCAATGAGCAGTTCTTC
TRBJ2-7 | - | many | TRBV20-1 | CSAREQGYEQYF | TGCAGTGCTAGAGAACAGGGCTACGAGCAGTACTTC
TRBJ2-7 | - | few | TRBV13 | CASSLYGTAWEQYF | TGTGCCAGCAGCCTTTACGGGACTGCCTGGGAGCAGTACTTC
TRBJ1-4 | - | - | TRBV4-1 | CASSRGSEEKLFF | TGCGCCAGCAGCAGAGGAAGCGAGGAAAAACTGTTTTTT
TRBJ1-1 | - | - | TRBV7-9 | CASSLTGTEAFF | TGTGCCAGCAGCTTGACGGGCACTGAAGCTTTCTTT
TRBJ2-2 | - | many | TRBV5-1 | CASSPEGGRNTGELFF | TGCGCCAGCAGCCCGGAGGGGGGAAGGAACACCGGGGAGCTGTTTTTT
TRBJ2-5 | TRBD2 | - | TRBV5-4 | CASSQTSGGQETQYF | TGTGCCAGCAGTCAGACTAGCGGGGGACAAGAGACCCAGTACTTC